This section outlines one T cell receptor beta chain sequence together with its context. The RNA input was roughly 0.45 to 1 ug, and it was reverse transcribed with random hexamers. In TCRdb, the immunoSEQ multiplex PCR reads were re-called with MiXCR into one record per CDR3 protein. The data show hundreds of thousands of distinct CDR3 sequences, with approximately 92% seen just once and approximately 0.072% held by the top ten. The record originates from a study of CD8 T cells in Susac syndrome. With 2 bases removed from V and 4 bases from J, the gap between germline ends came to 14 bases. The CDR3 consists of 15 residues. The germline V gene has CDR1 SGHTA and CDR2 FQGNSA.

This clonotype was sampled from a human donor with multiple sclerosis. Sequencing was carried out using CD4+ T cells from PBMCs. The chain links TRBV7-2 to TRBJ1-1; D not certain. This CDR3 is CASSLLFREGTEAFF. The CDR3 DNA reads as TGTGCCAGCAGCTTATTGTTTCGGGAGGGCACTGAAGCTTTCTTT.